This T cell receptor (beta chain) was recovered during a study of blood T cell repertoires in COVID-19. Study summary: Researchers got acute and convalescent COVID-19 samples from the United States, Italy and Spain.

Original data processing: Quantification of nucleated cells was approximated via reference gene primer amplification. TCRdb keeps only in-frame clones here, not all; method: immunoSEQ multiplex PCR. The DNA was the basis for D and trimming; V, J and clone size are from that table. This sample carries roughly 180,000 clones, roughly 85% of them seen once, and the ten largest clones take 18%. Germline CDR1 is LNHDA and CDR2 is SQIVND (reference sequence). Between the trimmed V and J ends, which lost 1 base and 3 bases, there was a span of 15 bases. This CDR3 contains 16 residues. Enrolled through a virtual design, the participants were between roughly 18 and 90 years of age and came from some 25 US areas.

This TCR derives from a man aged 55 to 70 who had recovered from COVID-19. The sample consisted of PBMCs or T cells enriched from blood (not recorded which). The chain carries TRBV19 and TRBJ1-1, with a possible D match to TRBD1 (5 bases). The CDR3 sequence: CASSIVGWGGDTEAFF. The CDR3 bases are TGTGCCAGTAGTATAGTGGGATGGGGAGGGGACACTGAAGCTTTCTTT.